Listed below are T cell receptor beta chains from one sample, sequenced in a study of cytomegalovirus exposure and HLA in healthy donors. Here immunoSEQ multiplex PCR was the method, and the copy in TCRdb shows in-frame clones only, minus some. The data contain fewer than 150,000 clones, nearly 80% of them singletons. The sample comprised PBMCs. The receptors were gathered from a man between 25 and 39 years old in good health and CMV-seronegative. CDR3s include the opening cysteine and the closing phenylalanine or tryptophan. Fields, in order: V gene, J gene, D gene, clone size, CDR3 protein, CDR3 DNA. The D gene is left open where the match is weak. The size field is filled for only some rows; it gives once, few, many or a size class.

TRBV6-6,TRBJ2-1,NA,NA,CASTTDYNEQFF,TGTGCCAGCACAACAGACTACAATGAGCAGTTCTTC
TRBV4-3,TRBJ1-4,NA,NA,CASSGGVATNEKLFF,TGCGCCAGCAGCGGCGGGGTCGCGACTAATGAAAAACTGTTTTTT
TRBV23-1,TRBJ1-1,NA,NA,CASRSGTKNTEAFF,TGCGCCAGCAGATCCGGGACAAAGAACACTGAAGCTTTCTTT
TRBV7-7,TRBJ2-2,TRBD2,once,CASSLGEGRMNTGELFF,TGTGCCAGCAGCTTGGGGGAGGGACGGATGAACACCGGGGAGCTGTTTTTT
TRBV7-9,TRBJ1-5,TRBD1,NA,CASRPGTAGNQPQHF,TGTGCCAGCAGACCCGGGACAGCGGGCAATCAGCCCCAGCATTTT
TRBV5-1,TRBJ2-7,TRBD1,NA,CASSIGTGGYYEQYF,TGCGCCAGCAGCATAGGGACAGGGGGCTACTACGAGCAGTACTTC
TRBV18,TRBJ1-2,NA,NA,CASSPDRSNYGYTF,TGTGCCAGCTCGCCAGACAGGAGCAACTATGGCTACACCTTC
TRBV28,TRBJ2-5,TRBD2,NA,CASSLVGEGETQYF,TGTGCCAGCAGCCTAGTGGGGGAGGGGGAGACCCAGTACTTC
TRBV7-2,TRBJ2-7,NA,NA,CASSLWGRKEEQYF,TGTGCCAGCAGCTTATGGGGGAGGAAGGAAGAGCAGTACTTC
TRBV15,TRBJ2-7,TRBD2,NA,CATSRERGLAGGAQYF,TGTGCCACCAGCAGAGAAAGGGGGCTAGCGGGAGGGGCGCAGTACTTC
TRBV18,TRBJ2-7,TRBD1,once,CASSPGSGTGYEQYF,TGTGCCAGCTCACCTGGGTCCGGGACAGGCTACGAGCAGTACTTC
TRBV28,TRBJ1-4,TRBD1,NA,CASRTGTGEKLFF,TGTGCCAGCAGAACCGGGACAGGCGAAAAACTGTTTTTT
TRBV7-2,TRBJ1-5,TRBD1,NA,CASSRTGNSNQPQHF,TGTGCCAGCAGCAGGACAGGGAATAGCAATCAGCCCCAGCATTTT
TRBV29-1,TRBJ2-4,NA,few,CSAAEGRDIQYF,TGCAGCGCGGCAGAGGGTCGGGACATTCAGTACTTC